A single sample gave rise to the 28 T cell receptor beta chains below, sequenced in a study of shared clonotypes between healthy human individuals. TCRdb's table, derived via immunoSEQ multiplex PCR, lists solely in-frame clones and lacks some. Counted here are over a million clones, 97% to 99% occurring once; the ten biggest clones make up around 0.38%. Sequenced material: naive CD4+ T cells sorted from blood. Subset in this sample: CD45RA+ positively selected. The source is a man aged 30-40 years in good health.

The V gene is TRBV6-1, the J gene TRBJ1-5; tentatively, D is TRBD1 (6 bases). The CDR3 is 15 amino acids. V lost 7 bases and J lost 0, with 13 bases in between. Germline CDR1 reads MNHNS; CDR2 reads SASEGT. CDR3 coding DNA: TGTGCCAGCACCTCGACAGGCTCTAGCAATCAGCCCCAGCATTTT. Its protein is CASTSTGSSNQPQHF.

The genes are TRBV27 and TRBJ2-4, with 9 nucleotides matching TRBD2. The ends lost 4 bases at V and 14 bases at J; junction bases unmatched: 12. CDR3 length equals 14 residues. CDR1 is MNHEY and CDR2 is SMNVEV in the germline V gene (reference sequence). CDR3 sequence: CASSSISGRFRKYF. Written as DNA, the CDR3 is TGTGCCAGCAGTTCCATTAGCGGGAGATTTCGGAAGTACTTC.

This clone was seen a single time. The J gene is TRBJ2-5, the V gene TRBV5-4; no definite D call. This CDR3 is built from 15 residues. The germline V gene has CDR1 SGHNT and CDR2 YYREEE (reference sequence). V gave up 5 bases and J gave up 2 bases, with 16 bases separating them. CDR3 nucleotide sequence: TGTGCCAGCAGTTCCCCGGAGAATCGACAAGAGACCCAGTACTTC. It yields the protein CASSSPENRQETQYF.

The rearrangement links TRBV11-2 to TRBJ2-7; the D gene could be TRBD1 or TRBD2 (5 bases each). The V end was cut by 6 bases, the J end by 2 bases, with 17 bases between. Per germline, CDR1 SGHAT and CDR2 FQNNGV. The CDR3 loop spans 15 amino acids. The CDR3 reads CASRKSGQVTYEQYF. Written as DNA, the CDR3 is TGTGCCAGCAGGAAATCGGGGCAGGTGACCTACGAGCAGTACTTC.

The chain couples TRBV5-1 to TRBJ1-3; 9 nucleotides agree with TRBD1. This CDR3 contains 16 residues. In germline, CDR1 is SGHRS, CDR2 YFSETQ. The V segment lost 0 bases and the J segment 2 bases; nucleotides outside the gene matches: 3. CDR3 in DNA: TGCGCCAGCAGCTTGGTAGGGACAGGGACTGGAAACACCATATATTTT. Its protein is CASSLVGTGTGNTIYF.

This rearrangement joins TRBV14 to TRBJ2-4; D remains ambiguous. Germline values: CDR1 SGHDN, CDR2 FVKESK. The CDR3 covers 14 residues. Trimming pared 1 base from V and 2 bases from J, leaving 6 bases between. Here the CDR3 DNA reads TGTGCCAGCAGCCAAGGGTTATCCAAAAACATTCAGTACTTC. The encoded protein is CASSQGLSKNIQYF.

The chain combines TRBV5-5 with TRBJ2-7, with D tentatively TRBD1 or TRBD2 (5 bases each). In germline, CDR1 is SGHKS, CDR2 YYEKEE (reference sequence). The CDR3 is made up of 15 amino acids. Trimming stripped 4 bases from V and 6 bases from J, with 20 bases between. CDR3 protein: CASSRLGDGAREQYF. The CDR3 DNA sequence: TGTGCCAGCAGCCGTCTCGGGGACGGGGCGCGCGAGCAGTACTTC.

The rearrangement links TRBV5-6 to TRBJ2-7, with D perhaps given as TRBD1 or TRBD2 (5 bases each). Deletions cut 5 bases from V and 4 bases from J, with 19 bases between. Germline V gene sequence: CDR1 SGHDT, CDR2 YYEEEE. The CDR3 consists of 15 residues. CDR3 DNA: TGTGCCAGCAGTCCCGGGGACCCTGAGCCATACGAGCAGTACTTC. Translation: CASSPGDPEPYEQYF.

This chain's CDR3 is CATSRVGGDTYEQYF. CDR3 coding DNA: TGCGCCACCTCGCGGGTGGGAGGCGACACCTACGAGCAGTACTTC. This chain joins TRBV5-1 and TRBJ2-7; the D gene is possibly TRBD2 (6 bases). The CDR3 is 15 residues long. The V end was cut by 9 bases, the J end by 2 bases, with 21 bases between. Germline V gene data show CDR1 as SGHRS and CDR2 as YFSETQ. Supplemented by reference TRBV5-1 and TRBJ2-7, the full variable domain reads KAGVTQTPRYLIKTRGQQVTLSCSPISGHRSVSWYQQTPGQGLQFLFEYFSETQRNKGNFPGRFSGRQFSNSRSEMNVSTLELGDSALYLCATSRVGGDTYEQYFGPGTRLTVT.

The rearrangement uses TRBV27 and TRBJ2-7; possible D gene TRBD2, 6 bases. CDR1 and CDR2 (germline): MNHEY, SMNVEV (reference sequence). The length of the CDR3 is 15 residues. Trimming stripped 2 bases from V and 2 bases from J, with 13 bases between. The CDR3 DNA reads as TGTGCCAGCAGTTTACTGGCGGGATTAACCTACGAGCAGTACTTC. Translated, it gives CASSLLAGLTYEQYF.

J is TRBJ2-1 and V is TRBV18, with TRBD1 matching over 9 bases. V was pared by 4 bases and J by 7 bases, with 5 bases of the junction left unmatched. Germline CDR1 KGHSH, CDR2 LQKENI. The CDR3 has 14 residues. The CDR3 coding sequence is TGTGCCAGCTCACTACCGACAGGGGGTAATGAGCAGTTCTTC. Amino acid sequence: CASSLPTGGNEQFF.

The genes are TRBV4-1 and TRBJ1-1; 8 bases map to TRBD1. Germline loops: CDR1 MGHRA, CDR2 YSYEKL. After removal of 1 base from V and 3 bases from J, the junction contained 1 base not matched to a gene. The CDR3 extends over 14 amino acids. CDR3 residues: CASSQGQGHTEAFF. The CDR3 nucleotides read TGCGCCAGCAGCCAAGGACAGGGGCACACTGAAGCTTTCTTT.

This clone has only one observation. The rearrangement links TRBV2 to TRBJ1-3; D might be TRBD1 (6 bases). The CDR3 covers 14 residues. Germline CDR1 reads SNHLY; CDR2 reads FYNNEI. V was cut by 4 bases and J by 4 bases, with 11 bases left in between. CDR3 in DNA: TGTGCCAGCAGTGCGGGGGGCGCAGGAAACACCATATATTTT. It encodes CASSAGGAGNTIYF.

This clone appeared once. V and J are TRBV27 and TRBJ1-2; D not certain. Germline CDR1 and CDR2: MNHEY and SMNVEV (reference sequence). V dropped 5 bases and J dropped 6 bases, with 16 bases sitting between them. The CDR3 extends over 14 amino acids. The CDR3 bases are TGTGCCAGCAGTCCACAGTCTGCCAGAGATGGCTACACCTTC. This sequence encodes CASSPQSARDGYTF.

The chain employs TRBV11-2 and TRBJ1-4, with D unclear. CDR1 and CDR2 (germline): SGHAT, FQNNGV. This CDR3 comprises 14 residues. The ends were cut back, 2 bases at V and 4 bases at J, with 8 bases in the middle. The CDR3 coding sequence is TGTGCCAGCAGCTTAATGCGATTTAATGAAAAACTGTTTTTT. It specifies CASSLMRFNEKLFF.

The chain combines TRBV25-1 with TRBJ2-4; 11 bases align to TRBD1. V lost 1 base and J lost 7; bases outside the gene matches: 6. This CDR3 region has 16 residues. Germline V gene data show CDR1 as MGHDK and CDR2 as SYGVNS. CDR3 nucleotide sequence: TGTGCCAGCAGTGAATTTGGAGGGACAGGGGGTAACATTCAGTACTTC. As protein: CASSEFGGTGGNIQYF.

The rearrangement joins TRBV7-2 to TRBJ2-5; tentatively, D is TRBD2 (6 bases). The CDR3 spans 16 residues. V shed 5 bases and J shed 1 base, with 17 bases lying between them. Germline V gene lookup returns CDR1 SGHTA and CDR2 FQGNSA. The CDR3 DNA follows: TGTGCCAGCAGCCGGAAAGGGCCGGGACTCCAAGAGACCCAGTACTTC. Its translation: CASSRKGPGLQETQYF.

This chain links TRBV5-6 with TRBJ2-3; D is undetermined. The germline V gene encodes CDR1 SGHDT and CDR2 YYEEEE. V was clipped by 4 bases and J by 4 bases, with 10 bases between them. The CDR3 runs 13 residues. CDR3 DNA sequence: TGTGCCAGCAGCCTCCTGGGGTCAGATACGCAGTATTTT. It is translated as CASSLLGSDTQYF.

The chain is built from TRBV5-1 and TRBJ2-1; no clear D gene. The germline V and J ends were trimmed by 2 bases and 7 bases, with 7 bases remaining between them. The CDR3 sequence is 12 residues long. Germline V gene sequence: CDR1 SGHRS, CDR2 YFSETQ. Here the CDR3 reads CASSLPTNEQFF. The CDR3 DNA reads as TGCGCCAGCAGCTTACCGACTAATGAGCAGTTCTTC.

This clone was seen once. The chain couples TRBV5-1 to TRBJ2-1, with 9 bases lining up with TRBD2. The CDR3 runs to 16 residues. Trimming removed 0 bases from V and 6 bases from J; junction bases left unmatched: 7. Germline CDR1 SGHRS, CDR2 YFSETQ. The CDR3 DNA reads TGCGCCAGCAGCTTGGCCGTTGGCGGGAGGGCCAATGAGCAGTTCTTC. It is translated as CASSLAVGGRANEQFF. The variable domain in full, with the rest retrieved from reference TRBV5-1 and TRBJ2-1, is KAGVTQTPRYLIKTRGQQVTLSCSPISGHRSVSWYQQTPGQGLQFLFEYFSETQRNKGNFPGRFSGRQFSNSRSEMNVSTLELGDSALYLCASSLAVGGRANEQFFGPGTRLTVL.

This rearrangement joins TRBV5-5 to TRBJ2-5; 13 nucleotides agree with TRBD2. J lost 3 bases, V lost 4 bases, and 6 bases had no gene match. In germline, CDR1 is SGHKS, CDR2 YYEKEE (reference sequence). There are 16 residues in the CDR3. The CDR3 region is CASSPPGLAGKETQYF. In nucleotides, the CDR3 is TGTGCCAGCAGCCCGCCGGGACTAGCGGGAAAAGAGACCCAGTACTTC.

The rearrangement links TRBV6-6 to TRBJ1-5; TRBD1 matches at 11 bases. The J segment lost 4 bases and the V segment lost 5 bases, leaving 7 bases of the junction unmatched. Germline V lookup: CDR1 MNHNY, CDR2 SVGAGI (reference sequence). The CDR3 runs to 16 residues. The CDR3: CASSPGQGAWNQPQHF. CDR3 bases: TGTGCCAGCAGTCCAGGACAGGGGGCATGGAATCAGCCCCAGCATTTT.

The chain is built from TRBV2 and TRBJ1-5; TRBD1 might be the D (5 bases). The CDR3 extends over 17 amino acids. Germline CDR1 and CDR2: SNHLY and FYNNEI. V was shortened by 8 bases and J by 1 base, with 21 bases between the two germline ends. CDR3 nucleotides: TGTGCCAGCGGGCGGCAGGGAGGATTCAAGAGCAATCAGCCCCAGCATTTT. Translating gives CASGRQGGFKSNQPQHF.

V usage is TRBV5-1 and J usage is TRBJ1-2; D uncertain. Trimming cost V 3 bases and J 8 bases, with 17 bases left between them. The CDR3 has 14 residues. Germline V lookup: CDR1 SGHRS, CDR2 YFSETQ. This CDR3 reads CASSSGLAREGYTF. CDR3 nucleotides: TGCGCCAGCAGCTCCGGACTGGCGAGAGAGGGCTACACCTTC.

This chain connects TRBV5-4 to TRBJ2-1; D is uncertain. The V gene's germline CDR1 is SGHNT and CDR2 YYREEE (reference sequence). Trimming left V 3 bases short and J 5 bases short, with 12 bases between. The CDR3 extends over 14 amino acids. CDR3 bases: TGTGCCAGCAGCTCTCCGGGTACTAACAATGAGCAGTTCTTC. This encodes CASSSPGTNNEQFF.

The genes are TRBV27 and TRBJ1-1, with D perhaps TRBD1 (6 bases). Germline CDR1 reads MNHEY; CDR2 reads SMNVEV (reference sequence). V dropped 5 bases and J dropped 4 bases, with 14 bases sitting between them. There are 14 residues in the CDR3. The CDR3 sequence: CASSRGGKGTEAFF. The CDR3 bases are TGTGCCAGCAGTCGAGGGGGTAAGGGCACTGAAGCTTTCTTT.

The J gene is TRBJ2-7, the V gene TRBV29-1, with D possibly TRBD2 on 5 matching bases. CDR1 SQVTM and CDR2 ANQGSEA come from the germline V gene. The V gene lost 3 bases and the J gene lost 2 bases, with 17 bases spanning the gap. The CDR3 extends over 15 amino acids. CDR3 loop: CSVEDWGASPYEQYF. The CDR3 DNA is TGCAGCGTTGAGGATTGGGGTGCTAGCCCCTACGAGCAGTACTTC.

The chain recombines TRBV6-5 with TRBJ2-7; D gene unclear. V was clipped by 9 bases and J by 2 bases, with 11 bases between them. CDR3 size: 12 residues. Looked up from germline, CDR1 is MNHEY and CDR2 is SVGAGI. The CDR3 DNA is TGTGCCAGTTCTATAGGAACCTACGAGCAGTACTTC. Translating it yields CASSIGTYEQYF.